Following are 2 T cell receptor beta chains from one sample sequenced in a study of blood T cell repertoires in COVID-19. Here immunoSEQ multiplex PCR was the method, and the copy in TCRdb shows in-frame clones only, minus some. The table records approximately 100,000 clones, around 90% of them present only once. Sequencing used peripheral blood. The receptor source for this set is a man aged 45-60 years with acute or convalescent COVID-19.

The chain recombines TRBV10-3 with TRBJ1-2, with D possibly matching TRBD1 (5 bases). The CDR3 loop spans 13 amino acids. Germline assignment: CDR1 ENHRY and CDR2 SYGVKD. Trimming shortened V by 2 bases and J by 4 bases, and 8 bases separated the two germline ends. CDR3 bases: TGTGCCATCAGTGAGCAGGGTCCCTATGGCTACACCTTC. Its translation: CAISEQGPYGYTF.

This clone was observed a single time. The chain uses TRBV4-1 and TRBJ2-1, with D maybe TRBD2 (5 bases). The CDR3 runs 16 residues. V was trimmed by 1 base and J by 2 bases, leaving 12 bases between them. CDR1 MGHRA and CDR2 YSYEKL come from the germline V gene. The CDR3 coding sequence is TGCGCCAGCAGCCAAGTGGACTTGCCTCCCTACAATGAGCAGTTCTTC. Encoded protein: CASSQVDLPPYNEQFF.